Below, 26 T cell receptor beta chains from the same sample are listed, as sequenced in a study of OX40 agonist ivuxolimab in advanced cancers. Profiling relied on immunoSEQ multiplex PCR, and the TCRdb table lists in-frame clones only, not all of them. The table lists about 70,000 clones, about 86% of them singletons. The source material was CD4+ or CD8+ T cells sorted from blood, sampled in a trial of the OX40 agonist ivuxolimab. The receptors stem from an adult with an advanced solid tumor such as melanoma, head and neck, liver or kidney cancer.

This sequence joins TRBV11-3 and TRBJ1-6, with D unclear. Germline V lookup: CDR1 SGHNT, CDR2 YENEEA. V lost 1 base to trimming and J lost 8 bases, with 9 bases between them. The CDR3 has 14 amino acids. The CDR3 DNA sequence: TGTGCCAGCAGCTTAGGGGCCCCGGATTCACCCCTCCACTTT. Amino acids: CASSLGAPDSPLHF.

The chain joins TRBV19 to TRBJ1-6, with D perhaps TRBD1 (5 bases). This CDR3 region has 14 residues. Trimming took off 7 bases at V and 10 bases at J, with 17 bases between the two ends. CDR1 is LNHDA, CDR2 SQIVND, per germline (reference sequence). The CDR3 bases are TGTGCCAGTACTCCGGGACCAGTAGTATCACCCCTCCACTTT. Amino acids: CASTPGPVVSPLHF.

A few counts support this clone. This chain links TRBV11-2 with TRBJ2-2, with D maybe TRBD1 (6 bases). The length of the CDR3 is 15 residues. With 5 bases removed from V and 4 bases from J, the gap between germline ends came to 14 bases. Germline V gene lookup returns CDR1 SGHAT and CDR2 FQNNGV. CDR3 bases: TGTGCCAGCAGCCCCCTGAGCAGGGGCACCGGGGAGCTGTTTTTT. This translates into CASSPLSRGTGELFF.

The V call is TRBV30, the J call TRBJ2-6, with TRBD2 matching over 8 bases. CDR1 is GTSNPN and CDR2 is SVGIG in the germline V gene (reference sequence). The CDR3 runs 16 residues. Here the CDR3 DNA reads TGTGCTCAAACGGGAGGGGCGACGTCTGGGGCCAACGTCCTGACTTTC. Translated: CAQTGGATSGANVLTF. The entire variable domain, with the rest obtained from reference TRBV30 and TRBJ2-6, is as follows: SQTIHQWPATLVQPVGSPLSLECTVEGTSNPNLYWYRQAAGRGLQLLFYSVGIGQISSEVPQNLSASRPQDRQFILSSKKLLLSDSGFYLCAQTGGATSGANVLTFGAGSRLTVL.

The rearrangement links TRBV7-7 to TRBJ2-2; 9 bases agree with TRBD1. This CDR3 comprises 14 residues. Losses at the gene ends were 5 bases for V and 7 bases for J; bases not matched to a gene: 5. CDR1 SSHAT and CDR2 FNYEAQ come from the germline V gene (reference sequence). CDR3 in DNA: TGTGCCAGCAGCCCAAGGACAGGGGACGGGGAGCTGTTTTTT. Amino acids: CASSPRTGDGELFF.

This rearrangement joins TRBV30 to TRBJ1-3, with 8 bases fitting TRBD1. Unmatched junction bases numbered 8, after V lost 5 bases and J lost 8 bases. The CDR3 spans 13 residues. Per the germline V gene, CDR1 is GTSNPN and CDR2 is SVGIG (reference sequence). The CDR3 DNA reads TGTGCCTGGCAAAGGACAGGGTGGGACACCATATATTTT. Translating gives CAWQRTGWDTIYF.

V gene TRBV7-6 combines with J gene TRBJ2-3, with a possible D match to TRBD2 (5 bases). CDR1 and CDR2 from the germline V gene are SGHVS and FNYEAQ. V shed 5 bases and J shed 3 bases, with 6 bases lying between them. CDR3 length equals 12 residues. CDR3 DNA sequence: TGTGCCAGCAGCCGACTAACAGATACGCAGTATTTT. Its protein product is CASSRLTDTQYF. Full variable domain (missing parts from reference TRBV7-6 and TRBJ2-3): GAGVSQSPRYKVTKRGQDVALRCDPISGHVSLYWYRQALGQGPEFLTYFNYEAQQDKSGLPNDRFSAERPEGSISTLTIQRTEQRDSAMYRCASSRLTDTQYFGPGTRLTVL.

The table lists this clone with a count of one. This rearrangement joins TRBV5-1 to TRBJ2-7; the D is unclear. Trimming shortened V by 0 bases and J by 4 bases, and 11 bases separated the two germline ends. The germline V gene has CDR1 SGHRS and CDR2 YFSETQ. The CDR3 loop spans 14 amino acids. CDR3 in DNA: TGCGCCAGCAGCTTGGGCTTGGTAAGTTACGAGCAGTACTTC. As protein: CASSLGLVSYEQYF.

J is TRBJ1-1 and V is TRBV4-1, with D possibly being TRBD1 (5 bases). The V gene lost 1 base and the J gene lost 11 bases, with 11 bases spanning the gap. Per germline, CDR1 MGHRA and CDR2 YSYEKL. The CDR3 is 12 residues long. The CDR3 protein is CASSQVGGVAFF. The CDR3 DNA reads TGCGCCAGCAGCCAAGTCGGGGGGGTGGCTTTCTTT.

This chain connects TRBV7-9 to TRBJ2-7; a weak D match, TRBD1 (5 bases). V lost 7 bases and J 2 bases, leaving 12 bases between the germline ends. The CDR3 extends over 13 amino acids. The germline V gene encodes CDR1 SEHNR and CDR2 FQNEAQ (reference sequence). The CDR3 nucleotides are TGTGCCAGCACTCCAGGGCCAACCTACGAGCAGTACTTC. Its protein is CASTPGPTYEQYF.

The chain links TRBV6-1 to TRBJ1-5, with a possible D match to TRBD1 (5 bases). Trimming shortened V by 6 bases and J by 5 bases, and 11 bases separated the two germline ends. CDR3 length equals 13 residues. Germline CDR1 MNHNS, CDR2 SASEGT. In DNA form, the CDR3 reads TGTGCCAGCAGATCAGGGATTGATCAGCCCCAGCATTTT. As protein: CASRSGIDQPQHF.

V usage is TRBV6-6 and J usage is TRBJ2-3; no clear D gene. Germline assignment: CDR1 MNHNY and CDR2 SVGAGI (reference sequence). CDR3 length: 13 residues. V lost 8 bases and J lost 2, with 11 bases in between. DNA for the CDR3: TGTGCCAGCTCCCAGGATGACACAGATACGCAGTATTTT. Translated: CASSQDDTDTQYF.

The chain combines TRBV7-3 with TRBJ2-5; 7 bases are shared with TRBD2. Germline-derived CDR1 and CDR2 are SGHTA and FQGTGA. The CDR3 runs 15 residues. V lost 2 bases to trimming and J lost 5 bases; unmatched junction nucleotides: 8. CDR3 DNA: TGTGCCAGCAGCTTAGGACTAGATCAGTCGGAGACCCAGTACTTC. Translating gives CASSLGLDQSETQYF. Full variable domain (outside the CDR3, taken from reference TRBV7-3 and TRBJ2-5): GAGVSQTPSNKVTEKGKYVELRCDPISGHTALYWYRQSLGQGPEFLIYFQGTGAADDSGLPNDRFFAVRPEGSVSTLKIQRTERGDSAVYLCASSLGLDQSETQYFGPGTRLLVL.

In its sample, this clone was seen a few times. The V gene is TRBV7-2, the J gene TRBJ1-5, with D possibly matching TRBD1 (6 bases). The germline gives CDR1 SGHTA, CDR2 FQGNSA. V lost 1 base, J lost 5 bases, and 12 bases lay in between. The length of the CDR3 is 15 residues. The CDR3 protein is CASSLGQVGDQPQHF. The DNA for the CDR3 is TGTGCCAGCAGCTTAGGACAGGTGGGGGATCAGCCCCAGCATTTT. Supplemented by reference TRBV7-2 and TRBJ1-5, the full variable domain reads GAGVSQSPSNKVTEKGKDVELRCDPISGHTALYWYRQSLGQGLEFLIYFQGNSAPDKSGLPSDRFSAERTGGSVSTLTIQRTQQEDSAVYLCASSLGQVGDQPQHFGDGTRLSIL.

This clone appeared once. The germline gene is not matched at one end of the junction; a read error may be the cause. The gene calls are TRBV2 and TRBJ2-5, with 10 bases lining up with TRBD1. The tail of the sequence fits TRBJ2-7 better, so the J call may be wrong. This CDR3 has 15 amino acids. From germline, CDR1 is SNHLY and CDR2 FYNNEI. In DNA, the CDR3 is TGTGCCAGCAGCGAAGCCGGGACAGGGGACTACGAGCAGTACTTC. Protein: CASSEAGTGDYEQYF.

The V gene is TRBV27, the J gene TRBJ2-3; D is undetermined. V lost 2 bases, J lost 3 bases, and 12 bases lay in between. This CDR3 is built from 15 residues. Germline V gene lookup returns CDR1 MNHEY and CDR2 SMNVEV (reference sequence). CDR3 loop: CASSLTQVMTDTQYF. CDR3 in DNA: TGTGCCAGCAGTTTAACACAAGTAATGACAGATACGCAGTATTTT.

The gene calls are TRBV6-5 and TRBJ1-1, with D perhaps TRBD1 (6 bases). V lost 5 bases to trimming and J lost 1 base, with 11 bases between them. This CDR3 region has 14 residues. The germline gives CDR1 MNHEY, CDR2 SVGAGI. CDR3 loop: CASSGRGRNTEAFF. For the CDR3, the DNA is TGTGCCAGCAGTGGAAGGGGGAGGAACACTGAAGCTTTCTTT.

The chain uses TRBV2 and TRBJ2-1; 11 bases match TRBD2. This CDR3 contains 14 residues. Trimming took 6 bases from V and 3 from J; bases not matched to a gene: 1. In germline, CDR1 is SNHLY, CDR2 FYNNEI. DNA of the CDR3: TGTGCCAGCAGACTAGCGGGAGACTACAATGAGCAGTTCTTC. It yields the protein CASRLAGDYNEQFF.

V and J are TRBV30 and TRBJ2-2, with 9 bases aligning to TRBD2. V lost 2 bases and J lost 3; bases outside the gene matches: 1. Germline V gene lookup returns CDR1 GTSNPN and CDR2 SVGIG (reference sequence). The CDR3 consists of 14 residues. This chain's CDR3 is CAWSTSGYTGELFF. CDR3 DNA: TGTGCCTGGAGTACTAGCGGGTACACCGGGGAGCTGTTTTTT.

This rearrangement joins TRBV20-1 to TRBJ1-2, with D unresolved. The V gene's germline CDR1 is DFQATT and CDR2 SNEGSKA (reference sequence). CDR3 length equals 10 residues. V lost 6 bases and J 4 bases, leaving 6 bases between the germline ends. This chain's CDR3 is CSALVYGYTF. In nucleotides, the CDR3 is TGCAGTGCCCTCGTCTATGGCTACACCTTC.

This chain connects TRBV5-1 to TRBJ1-1; D possibly corresponds to TRBD1 (5 bases). The CDR3 loop spans 13 amino acids. V was trimmed by 1 base and J by 3 bases, leaving 7 bases between them. The germline V gene has CDR1 SGHRS and CDR2 YFSETQ. The CDR3 loop reads CASSLTTDTEAFF. For the CDR3, the DNA is TGCGCCAGCAGCTTGACGACAGACACTGAAGCTTTCTTT.

The chain combines TRBV29-1 with TRBJ2-5, with D perhaps TRBD1 (6 bases). The V end was cut by 5 bases, the J end by 5 bases, with 12 bases between. This CDR3 spans 12 amino acids. The germline V gene has CDR1 SQVTM and CDR2 ANQGSEA. CDR3 region: CSVPQGSETQYF. In DNA form, the CDR3 reads TGCAGCGTTCCTCAGGGGTCGGAGACCCAGTACTTC.

The rearrangement links TRBV7-2 to TRBJ1-1; no reliable D call. There are 14 residues in the CDR3. The germline V gene has CDR1 SGHTA and CDR2 FQGNSA. Trimming removed 5 bases from V and 6 bases from J, with 16 bases in between. In nucleotides, the CDR3 is TGTGCCAGCAGCAAGGGTCTCGTCGGCTCTGAAGCTTTCTTT. This codes for CASSKGLVGSEAFF.

The chain is built from TRBV14 and TRBJ1-1; D not resolved. The V gene lost 4 bases and the J gene lost 0 bases, with 9 bases spanning the gap. Per germline, CDR1 SGHDN and CDR2 FVKESK. The CDR3 has 14 amino acids. CDR3 residues: CASSRGRLNTEAFF. The CDR3 DNA reads as TGTGCCAGCAGCCGCGGACGGTTGAACACTGAAGCTTTCTTT.

This clone was seen just once. V is TRBV5-5 and J is TRBJ1-1; unclear D gene. V lost 0 bases to trimming and J lost 4 bases, with 7 bases between them. Germline CDR1 is SGHKS and CDR2 is YYEKEE (reference sequence). The CDR3 spans 13 residues. CDR3 nucleotide sequence: TGTGCCAGCAGCTTGGATCTGGGCACTGAAGCTTTCTTT. Its translation is CASSLDLGTEAFF.

This chain connects TRBV2 to TRBJ2-7, with 7 nucleotides matching TRBD2. Germline CDR1 reads SNHLY; CDR2 reads FYNNEI. Germline trimming cut 6 bases from V and 0 bases from J; bases unmatched to any gene: 5. The CDR3 has 14 amino acids. Here the CDR3 DNA reads TGTGCCAGCAGCGTAACTAGCGCCTCCTACGAGCAGTACTTC. It yields the protein CASSVTSASYEQYF.